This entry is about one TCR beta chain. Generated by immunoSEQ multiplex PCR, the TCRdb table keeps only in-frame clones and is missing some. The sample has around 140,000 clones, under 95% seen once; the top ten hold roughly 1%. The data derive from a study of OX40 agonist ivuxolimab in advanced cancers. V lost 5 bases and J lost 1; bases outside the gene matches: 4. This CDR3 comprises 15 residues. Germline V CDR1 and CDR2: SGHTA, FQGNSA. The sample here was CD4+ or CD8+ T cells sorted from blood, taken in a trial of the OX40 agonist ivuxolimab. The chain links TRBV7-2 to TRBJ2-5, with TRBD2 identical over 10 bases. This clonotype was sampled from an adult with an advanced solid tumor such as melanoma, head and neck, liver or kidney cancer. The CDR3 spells CASSVLAGPQETQYF. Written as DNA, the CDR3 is TGTGCCAGCAGCGTACTAGCGGGACCCCAAGAGACCCAGTACTTC.